This T cell receptor beta chain was found in a study of T-cell memory formation after mild COVID-19 (dated by TCRdb to the early 2020s). Some background on the complete study: TCR sequence clusters from the two donors were found to be largely donor specific. Longitudinal TCRalpha and TCRbeta repertoire sequencing tracked T-cell clones expanding and contracting after mild COVID-19 in a couple of donors. Two young, previously healthy adult volunteers made up the cohort, one male and one female. Beyond this particular receptor, the publication reports: Contracting CD4+ clones turned up mainly in the CM and EM memory subsets, whereas EMRA was where CD8+ clones were enriched. The detection of some responding clones in pre-infection memory suggests that pre-existing cross-reactive memory T cells joined the SARS-CoV-2 response. Clones that contracted from day 15 to 85 showed balanced CD4/CD8 phenotypes, whereas a second wave of clones that expanded from day 15 to 37 leaned towards CD4+. SARS-CoV-2 specificity was not confirmed for the second-wave clones peaking on day 37. Only two mild cases were covered by the study, and larger cohorts that include severe cases with pre-infection samples were considered necessary.

For CDR1 and CDR2, the germline V gene lists SGHRS and YFSETQ. The CDR3 holds 15 amino acids from the cysteine to the phenylalanine. The retained sequence is limited to the CDR3, 45 bases, with the frame set at the first base. V drops 4 bases and J drops 3 bases, leaving 16 bases in between. PBMCs were isolated by Ficoll-Paque density gradient centrifugation. This clonotype was observed a handful of times. Its recognized antigen is unknown. No quality values exist for individual bases; no much larger clone is one base distant. These reads were obtained on an Illumina NovaSeq 6000. Using 5'RACE with constant-segment primers, TCRalpha and TCRbeta cDNA libraries were constructed, with sample barcodes and unique molecular identifiers added in the process. Trizol reagent was used to extract RNA from every sample. Libraries were amplified in two PCR steps, with a second sample barcode and Illumina TruSeq adapters added in the second step. Sequencing of libraries was performed on an Illumina NovaSeq with 2 x 150 bp paired-end reads. As for the original processing: The reads were demultiplexed and collapsed into UMI-guided consensus sequences using migec v1.2.7. With mixcr v2.1.11, UMI consensuses were aligned to TRA and TRB V and J templates and assembled into clonotypes. A clonotype was counted as expanded or contracted only if both edgeR and NoisET called the change significant, with noise models trained on biological replicates. For edgeR calls, a false discovery rate-adjusted p below 0.01 and a log2 fold-change threshold of 1 were applied. As an exploratory analysis of dynamics, max-normalized trajectories of the 1000 most abundant clonotypes were examined with PCA combined with hierarchical clustering. The CD4 or CD8 phenotype of responding clones was assigned using the separately sequenced CD4+ and CD8+ repertoires. Using fastp at Q25 and MiXCR, TCRdb reprocessed the public reads and kept productive beta chains. CDR3 protein sequences are deduplicated, and each keeps its most common genes and DNA. In this record, the V and J calls reflect TCRdb's handling and not the investigators' own analysis. This sample has 130,000 to 150,000 distinct CDR3 sequences in its table, and about a fifth of those were observed once. Under 2.5% of the sample is taken by the ten largest.

The source is an adult woman who had mild COVID-19 (a few samples of this study predate the infection). The sample titles of this study are shuffled in the database, so cell type and time point are left out; the donor was told from shared clones. The sample taken for sequencing was PBMCs or a T cell subset sorted from them (not recorded which). Recombination joined TRBV5-1 with TRBJ1-2; the D gene cannot be named for sure. The CDR3 loop reads CASSPAATAHYGYTF. The sequenced DNA: TGCGCCAGCAGCCCGGCAGCCACGGCACACTATGGCTACACCTTC.